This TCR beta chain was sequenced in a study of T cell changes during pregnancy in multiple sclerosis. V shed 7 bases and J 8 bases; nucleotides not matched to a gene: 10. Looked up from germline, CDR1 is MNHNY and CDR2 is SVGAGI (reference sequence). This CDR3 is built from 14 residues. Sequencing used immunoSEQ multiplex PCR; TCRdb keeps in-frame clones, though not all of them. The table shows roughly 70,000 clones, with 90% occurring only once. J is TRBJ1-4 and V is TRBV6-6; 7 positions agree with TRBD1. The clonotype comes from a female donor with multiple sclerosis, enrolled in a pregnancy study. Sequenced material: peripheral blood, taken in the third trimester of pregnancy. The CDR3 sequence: CASTQTGLGEKLFF. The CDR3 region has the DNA TGTGCCAGCACCCAGACAGGGCTAGGAGAAAAACTGTTTTTT.